A selection of T cell receptor beta chains follows, all from one sample in a study of CD8 T cells in ankylosing spondylitis. TCRdb reprocessed the 5' RACE reads via MiXCR and lists one record per CDR3 protein. Seen here are about 340,000 distinct CDR3 sequences, 14% to 15% observed once, and the top ten hold 1.1%. Sequenced material: blood, either unsorted or a sorted T cell fraction (not recorded which). The receptors were gathered from a male donor with ankylosing spondylitis or in good health (not recorded which). Each CDR3 is given with its conserved first and last residue. A D gene is named only where the DNA matches it firmly. For some rows the clone size is stated as once, few or many, or as a class when expanded; others skip it.

TRBJ2-5	TRBV10-3	-	TRBD1	CAISPTGGRRQETQYF	TGTGCCATCAGTCCGACAGGGGGCAGGAGGCAAGAGACCCAGTACTTC
TRBJ2-7	TRBV5-1	-	-	CASSLEVEQYF	TGCGCCAGCAGCTTGGAGGTGGAGCAGTACTTC
TRBJ2-5	TRBV16	many	-	CASSPSETQYF	TGTGCCAGCAGCCCATCCGAGACCCAGTACTTC
TRBJ1-1	TRBV9	-	-	CASSARLENTEAFF	TGTGCCAGCAGCGCCCGTCTTGAAAACACTGAAGCTTTCTTT
TRBJ2-1	TRBV10-3	-	TRBD2	CAISESGGSINEQFF	TGTGCCATCAGTGAGTCGGGCGGGAGTATCAATGAGCAGTTCTTC
TRBJ2-3	TRBV11-2	-	TRBD2	CASSLVTRGGSTDTQYF	TGTGCCAGCAGCTTAGTGACGCGGGGGGGATCCACAGATACGCAGTATTTT
TRBJ1-5	TRBV30	few	TRBD1	CAAGGQGNQPQHF	TGTGCCGCGGGAGGACAGGGCAATCAGCCCCAGCATTTT
TRBJ1-2	TRBV25-1	many	-	CASAEGYNYGYTF	TGTGCCAGCGCGGAGGGCTACAACTATGGCTACACCTTC
TRBJ2-2	TRBV3-1	-	TRBD1	CASSLRTGANTGELFF	TGTGCCAGCAGCCTCCGGACAGGGGCGAACACCGGGGAGCTGTTTTTT
TRBJ2-1	TRBV12-3/TRBV12-4	few	TRBD2	CASSSAGTSGGDEQFF	TGTGCCAGCAGTTCGGCCGGGACTAGCGGGGGGGATGAGCAGTTCTTC
TRBJ2-2	TRBV12-3/TRBV12-4	-	TRBD1	CASRDRGRNTGELFF	TGTGCCAGCAGAGACAGGGGGAGGAACACCGGGGAGCTGTTTTTT
TRBJ2-1	TRBV20-1	-	-	CSARDLRGKASYNEQFF	TGCAGTGCTAGAGATCTCCGCGGGAAAGCCTCCTACAATGAGCAGTTCTTC
TRBJ1-1	TRBV12-3/TRBV12-4	-	-	CASSFMNTEAFF	TGTGCCAGCAGTTTCATGAACACTGAAGCTTTCTTT
TRBJ1-1	TRBV6-5	-	-	CASSYSPPFLRTENTEAFF	TGTGCCAGCAGTTACTCGCCCCCTTTCCTCAGGACGGAGAACACTGAAGCTTTCTTT
TRBJ2-7	TRBV11-2	few	TRBD2	CASSSPRLAGRSNEQYF	TGTGCCAGCAGCTCTCCCAGACTAGCGGGGCGATCTAACGAGCAGTACTTC
TRBJ2-2	TRBV5-1	few	-	CASQLGGTGELFF	TGCGCGTCCCAACTGGGAGGCACCGGGGAGCTGTTTTTT
TRBJ2-7	TRBV12-3/TRBV12-4	few	TRBD1	CASSPRGTGEEQYF	TGTGCCAGCAGTCCCAGAGGGACAGGGGAAGAGCAGTACTTC
TRBJ2-1	TRBV7-6	few	-	CASSPRDSYNEQFF	TGTGCCAGCTCGCCGCGGGACTCCTACAATGAGCAGTTCTTC
TRBJ1-1	TRBV19	few	-	CASSTQTGTEAFF	TGTGCCAGTAGTACGCAGACTGGGACTGAAGCTTTCTTT
TRBJ2-3	TRBV30	-	-	CAWLRGSRTDTQYF	TGTGCCTGGTTAAGAGGGAGTCGCACAGATACGCAGTATTTT
TRBJ1-4	TRBV20-1	-	-	CSATPPRGEKLFF	TGCAGTGCTACCCCTCCGAGGGGGGAAAAACTGTTTTTT
TRBJ2-2	TRBV20-1	many	-	CSASFGANTGELFF	TGCAGTGCTAGTTTCGGGGCGAACACCGGGGAGCTGTTTTTT
TRBJ1-2	TRBV2	few	-	CASRLDRDYYGYTF	TGTGCCAGCAGGCTCGACAGAGACTACTATGGCTACACCTTC
TRBJ1-4	TRBV7-8	-	-	CASSFRQRATNEKLFF	TGTGCCAGCAGCTTCCGGCAGCGTGCAACTAATGAAAAACTGTTTTTT
TRBJ2-3	TRBV12-3/TRBV12-4	few	TRBD2	CASSLSGKTDTQYF	TGTGCCAGCAGTTTAAGCGGGAAAACAGATACGCAGTATTTT
TRBJ2-6	TRBV11-1	-	-	CASSPVGVSSFGANVLTF	TGTGCCAGCAGTCCTGTCGGGGTTTCCTCCTTTGGGGCCAACGTCCTGACTTTC
TRBJ2-7	TRBV11-2	-	-	CASSLIGLSYEQYF	TGTGCCAGCAGCTTAATTGGTTTGTCCTACGAGCAGTACTTC
TRBJ2-1	TRBV11-2	-	-	CASSFAGWNEQFF	TGTGCCAGCAGCTTCGCAGGGTGGAATGAGCAGTTCTTC
TRBJ2-5	TRBV20-1	-	-	CSASSNNLDRGKTQYF	TGCAGTGCTAGCTCCAACAACCTCGACCGCGGAAAGACCCAGTACTTC
TRBJ2-1	TRBV2	-	-	CASSERGFYYEQFF	TGTGCCAGCAGTGAAAGGGGGTTTTACTATGAGCAGTTCTTC
TRBJ1-1	TRBV12-3/TRBV12-4	once	-	CAVIEGGWTEAFF	TGTGCCGTGATTGAAGGGGGGTGGACTGAAGCTTTCTTT
TRBJ2-7	TRBV21-1	-	-	CASSKEMSRDSSLAGVLSYEQYF	TGTGCCAGCAGCAAAGAGATGTCGCGGGACAGCTCTTTAGCGGGAGTCCTCTCCTACGAGCAGTACTTC
TRBJ2-2	TRBV2	-	TRBD2	CASGLAGGNTGELFF	TGTGCCAGCGGACTAGCGGGGGGCAACACCGGGGAGCTGTTTTTT
TRBJ2-5	TRBV25-1	-	-	CASSPQNQETQYF	TGTGCCAGCAGCCCGCAGAACCAAGAGACCCAGTACTTC
TRBJ2-1	TRBV5-1	many	-	CASTWPRHGDEQFF	TGCGCCAGCACATGGCCACGGCATGGGGATGAGCAGTTCTTC
TRBJ1-1	TRBV12-3/TRBV12-4	many	-	CASSDNRAQPSAFF	TGTGCCAGCAGTGACAACCGGGCCCAGCCCTCAGCTTTCTTT
TRBJ2-1	TRBV20-1	few	-	CSAPGGPVGNEQFF	TGCAGTGCCCCGGGGGGCCCGGTGGGGAATGAGCAGTTCTTC
TRBJ1-2	TRBV12-3/TRBV12-4	many	-	CATVPGHANYGYTF	TGTGCCACCGTACCGGGACACGCTAACTATGGCTACACCTTC
TRBJ2-3	TRBV5-1	-	-	CASSIRTSTDTQYF	TGCGCCAGCAGCATCCGCACAAGCACAGATACGCAGTATTTT
TRBJ2-1	TRBV6-1	-	TRBD2	CASSRDSGRWNEQFF	TGTGCCAGCAGTAGGGATAGCGGGAGGTGGAATGAGCAGTTCTTC
TRBJ2-1	TRBV3-1	few	-	CASSQQAGRYNEQFF	TGTGCCAGCAGCCAACAGGCAGGGCGCTACAATGAGCAGTTCTTC
TRBJ2-3	TRBV12-3/TRBV12-4	few	-	CASSSSSQAQYF	TGTGCCAGCAGTTCCAGCTCCCAGGCGCAGTATTTT
TRBJ2-1	TRBV5-1	-	-	CASKRIAVSYNEQFF	TGCGCCAGCAAGCGCATAGCGGTCTCCTACAATGAGCAGTTCTTC
TRBJ2-1	TRBV11-1	few	TRBD2	CASSLAEYVAGGPFNEQFF	TGTGCCAGCAGCTTAGCGGAGTACGTAGCGGGGGGGCCTTTCAATGAGCAGTTCTTC
TRBJ1-4	TRBV4-2	few	-	CASSPLGGDEKLFF	TGTGCCAGCAGCCCCCTCGGAGGGGATGAAAAACTGTTTTTT
TRBJ2-5	TRBV6-1	few	-	CASSLPGAVETQYF	TGTGCCAGCAGTCTTCCGGGAGCTGTGGAGACCCAGTACTTC
TRBJ1-2	TRBV6-1	few	-	CASKRDPRGDGYTF	TGTGCCAGCAAAAGGGACCCCAGGGGAGATGGCTACACCTTC
TRBJ1-4	TRBV4-1	many	TRBD1	CASSQGTGRFEKLFF	TGCGCCAGCAGCCAGGGGACAGGGCGGTTCGAAAAACTGTTTTTT
TRBJ2-1	TRBV6-5	-	-	CASSYFNPPYNEQFF	TGTGCCAGCAGTTACTTCAACCCCCCCTACAATGAGCAGTTCTTC
TRBJ2-7	TRBV6-1	-	-	CASSDNYEQYF	TGTGCCAGCAGTGATAACTACGAGCAGTACTTC
TRBJ1-4	TRBV25-1	-	-	CASSEGAGAEKLFF	TGTGCCAGCAGTGAAGGAGCAGGGGCGGAAAAACTGTTTTTT
TRBJ2-5	TRBV5-6	few	TRBD2	CASSLRTSGYQETQYF	TGTGCCAGCAGCTTAAGGACTAGCGGGTATCAAGAGACCCAGTACTTC
TRBJ2-1	TRBV12-5	few	-	CASGLYNEQFF	TGTGCCTCGGGCCTTTACAATGAGCAGTTCTTC
TRBJ2-3	TRBV5-1	-	TRBD1	CASSWQAGGGDTQYF	TGCGCCAGCAGCTGGCAGGCAGGGGGCGGAGATACGCAGTATTTT
TRBJ1-1	TRBV11-3	few	TRBD1	CASSSDRGRTEAFF	TGTGCCAGCAGCTCTGACAGGGGCAGGACTGAAGCTTTCTTT
TRBJ1-2	TRBV3-1	few	-	CASSRPGGSYGYTF	TGTGCCAGCAGCCGACCCGGGGGGTCGTATGGCTACACCTTC
TRBJ2-1	TRBV19	-	-	CASSGSHTYNEQFF	TGTGCCAGTAGTGGTAGTCACACCTACAATGAGCAGTTCTTC